This TCR beta chain was recovered during a study of early T cells in non-severe SARS-CoV-2 infection. At the level of the study: RNA in bulk from unsorted whole blood was sequenced, and chains were unpaired.

To note about this clonotype: Its antigen is still unknown.

Unique molecular identifiers were added to individual cDNA molecules. MiXCR, run by TCRdb on the 5' RACE reads, gives a single entry per CDR3 protein. The sample carries about 48,000 distinct CDR3 sequences, around 9.5% recorded once. Looked up from germline, CDR1 is MDHEN and CDR2 is SYDVKM. The CDR3 length is 14 residues. V was pared by 2 bases and J by 5 bases, with 5 bases of the junction left unmatched. Study-wide results and limits: Clonotype matching in VDJdb favored anti-spike CD8 responses and did not capture private and CD4 specificities.

This clonotype originated in an adult who was a healthcare worker with PCR-confirmed SARS-CoV-2 infection or an uninfected control (not recorded which). The source material was whole blood. The genes are TRBV28 and TRBJ1-1; TRBD1 agrees at 7 bases. CDR3 protein: CASSLGAGGTEAFF. The CDR3 DNA is TGTGCCAGCAGTTTAGGGGCAGGGGGTACTGAAGCTTTCTTT. The complete variable domain, with remaining parts taken from reference TRBV28 and TRBJ1-1, reads DVKVTQSSRYLVKRTGEKVFLECVQDMDHENMFWYRQDPGLGLRLIYFSYDVKMKEKGDIPEGYSVSREKKERFSLILESASTNQTSMYLCASSLGAGGTEAFFGQGTRLTVV.